One and the same sample provided the 26 T cell receptor beta chains below, sequenced in a study of blood T cell repertoires in COVID-19. Libraries were prepared by immunoSEQ multiplex PCR; TCRdb keeps only in-frame clonotypes and omits some of them. The sample lists about 240,000 clones, about four fifths seen once, with around 9.9% in the top ten. The source material was peripheral blood. The receptors originated from a woman at least 80 years old with acute or convalescent COVID-19.

This clone turned up a few times. V and J are TRBV5-1 and TRBJ1-6, with TRBD1 identical over 8 bases. V dropped 0 bases and J dropped 10; count of bases not matched to a gene: 6. The germline V gene has CDR1 SGHRS and CDR2 YFSETQ. The CDR3 is 15 amino acids. CDR3 nucleotide sequence: TGCGCCAGCAGCTTGGGTCGACAGGGGTCATCACCCCTCCACTTT. It translates to CASSLGRQGSSPLHF. The complete variable domain, with remaining parts taken from reference TRBV5-1 and TRBJ1-6, reads KAGVTQTPRYLIKTRGQQVTLSCSPISGHRSVSWYQQTPGQGLQFLFEYFSETQRNKGNFPGRFSGRQFSNSRSEMNVSTLELGDSALYLCASSLGRQGSSPLHFGNGTRLTVT.

This chain joins TRBV18 and TRBJ1-4; 10 nucleotides align to TRBD1. The V and J ends lost 3 bases and 8 bases, in that order; junction bases with no gene match: 3. The CDR3 runs to 14 residues. The V gene's germline CDR1 is KGHSH and CDR2 LQKENI. The CDR3 coding sequence is TGTGCCAGCTCACCGACAGGGGGCGAGGAAAAACTGTTTTTT. As protein: CASSPTGGEEKLFF.

The chain uses TRBV11-2 and TRBJ2-2, with D maybe TRBD2 (7 bases). The germline CDR1 and CDR2 sequences are SGHAT and FQNNGV. This CDR3 has 16 residues. Trimming left V 1 base short and J 3 bases short, with 12 bases between. The CDR3: CASSLGGGAYTGELFF. The CDR3 DNA follows: TGTGCCAGCAGCTTAGGAGGGGGGGCTTACACCGGGGAGCTGTTTTTT. Filled out from reference TRBV11-2 and TRBJ2-2, the complete variable domain reads EAGVAQSPRYKIIEKRQSVAFWCNPISGHATLYWYQQILGQGPKLLIQFQNNGVVDDSQLPKDRFSAERLKGVDSTLKIQPAKLEDSAVYLCASSLGGGAYTGELFFGEGSRLTVL.

The CDR3: CASSPRIDRSGYTF. CDR3 DNA sequence: TGTGCCAGCTCACCACGGATTGACAGGTCGGGCTACACCTTC. This chain joins TRBV18 and TRBJ1-2; tentatively, D is TRBD1 (6 bases). The CDR3 totals 14 residues. V lost 1 base and J 8 bases, leaving 14 bases between the germline ends. Germline V gene lookup returns CDR1 KGHSH and CDR2 LQKENI. Full variable domain (rest looked up from reference TRBV18 and TRBJ1-2): NAGVMQNPRHLVRRRGQEARLRCSPMKGHSHVYWYRQLPEEGLKFMVYLQKENIIDESGMPKERFSAEFPKEGPSILRIQQVVRGDSAAYFCASSPRIDRSGYTFGSGTRLTVV.

The chain employs TRBV7-3 and TRBJ2-5, with TRBD2 matching over 10 bases. The CDR3 is made up of 17 amino acids. From germline, CDR1 is SGHTA and CDR2 FQGTGA. The trim removed 5 bases at V and 5 bases at J, leaving 14 bases unmatched. The CDR3 is CASSPRGLAGAWETQYF. CDR3 DNA: TGTGCCAGCAGCCCCCGGGGGCTAGCGGGGGCATGGGAGACCCAGTACTTC.

This chain uses TRBV2 with TRBJ2-5, with TRBD2 as a possible D gene (7 bases). The CDR3 consists of 16 residues. CDR1 and CDR2 (germline): SNHLY, FYNNEI. The V gene lost 2 bases and the J gene lost 4 bases, with 17 bases spanning the gap. This CDR3 is CASSEYGGGGGETQYF. The CDR3 bases are TGTGCCAGCAGTGAATATGGAGGAGGGGGGGGAGAGACCCAGTACTTC.

This clone occurred once. The rearrangement links TRBV19 to TRBJ1-1; 9 nucleotides align to TRBD1. From germline, CDR1 is LNHDA and CDR2 SQIVND (reference sequence). This CDR3 is 14 amino acids long. V lost 4 bases, J lost 4 bases, and 4 bases stayed unmatched. The CDR3 region is CASSRGQGSTEAFF. CDR3 DNA sequence: TGTGCCAGTAGTAGAGGACAGGGGAGCACTGAAGCTTTCTTT.

This clone is a singleton in its sample. The chain couples TRBV3-1 (or the pseudogene TRBV3-2) to TRBJ1-1, with 7 bases that match TRBD1. V lost 1 base and J lost 4; bases outside the gene matches: 12. Germline V lookup: CDR1 LGHDT, CDR2 YNNKEL (reference sequence). This CDR3 has 17 amino acids. The CDR3: CASSQAGTTGVGTEAFF. In DNA, the CDR3 is TGTGCCAGCAGCCAAGCGGGAACCACAGGGGTGGGCACTGAAGCTTTCTTT.

This chain links TRBV7-3 with TRBJ1-2; D perhaps matches TRBD1 (5 bases). This CDR3 spans 15 amino acids. Germline CDR1 SGHTA, CDR2 FQGTGA. V was shortened by 3 bases and J by 4 bases, with 15 bases between the two germline ends. Written as DNA, the CDR3 is TGTGCCAGCAGCTTGACCGGGGGATCGAGCTATGGCTACACCTTC. Residues: CASSLTGGSSYGYTF.

V is TRBV30 and J is TRBJ1-5, with 10 bases lining up with TRBD1. The germline V gene encodes CDR1 GTSNPN and CDR2 SVGIG (reference sequence). Trimming at V came to 2 bases and at J to 9 bases, leaving 10 bases not matched to a gene. This CDR3 contains 15 residues. The DNA for the CDR3 is TGTGCCTGGAGTCCTAACCGACAGGGGGCCTCGCCCCAGCATTTT. Its protein product is CAWSPNRQGASPQHF.

This clone was seen many times. The chain recombines TRBV19 with TRBJ1-3, with 7 bases aligning to TRBD1. After removal of 6 bases from V and 0 bases from J, the junction contained 5 bases not matched to a gene. Germline V gene data show CDR1 as LNHDA and CDR2 as SQIVND (reference sequence). This CDR3 comprises 15 residues. This chain's CDR3 is CASSPGTASGNTIYF. The CDR3 DNA reads TGTGCCAGTAGCCCTGGGACAGCCTCTGGAAACACCATATATTTT.

The chain uses TRBV28 and TRBJ2-1; maybe TRBD2 (6 bases). CDR3 length: 15 amino acids. CDR1 and CDR2 (germline): MDHEN, SYDVKM. V was clipped by 2 bases and J by 2 bases, with 10 bases between them. For the CDR3, the DNA is TGTGCCAGCAGTTTAGCGGGGACCCCCTACAATGAGCAGTTCTTC. It is translated as CASSLAGTPYNEQFF. Full variable domain (remainder filled in from reference TRBV28 and TRBJ2-1): DVKVTQSSRYLVKRTGEKVFLECVQDMDHENMFWYRQDPGLGLRLIYFSYDVKMKEKGDIPEGYSVSREKKERFSLILESASTNQTSMYLCASSLAGTPYNEQFFGPGTRLTVL.

This clone came up once. This sample includes further DNA sequences coding for the same CDR3. V and J are TRBV28 and TRBJ1-1; 7 nucleotides line up with TRBD1. Germline CDR1 and CDR2: MDHEN and SYDVKM. V trimming: 3 bases; J trimming: 8 bases; junction bases outside the gene matches: 0. This CDR3 has 11 residues. The CDR3 sequence: CASSLGQEAFF. The DNA for the CDR3 is TGTGCCAGCAGTTTGGGACAGGAAGCTTTCTTT.

The chain links TRBV7-2 to TRBJ2-5, with 10 bases that match TRBD1. The CDR3 is made up of 16 amino acids. Germline values: CDR1 SGHTA, CDR2 FQGNSA. V trimming: 5 bases; J trimming: 1 base; junction bases outside the gene matches: 7. In DNA form, the CDR3 reads TGTGCCAGCAGCACCCGGGACAGGGGCTCCCAAGAGACCCAGTACTTC. Its protein product is CASSTRDRGSQETQYF. The whole variable domain, filled in from reference TRBV7-2 and TRBJ2-5, reads GAGVSQSPSNKVTEKGKDVELRCDPISGHTALYWYRQSLGQGLEFLIYFQGNSAPDKSGLPSDRFSAERTGGSVSTLTIQRTQQEDSAVYLCASSTRDRGSQETQYFGPGTRLLVL.

This rearrangement joins TRBV6-5 to TRBJ2-3; TRBD2 aligns across 13 bases. The trim removed 8 bases at V and 6 bases at J, leaving 8 bases unmatched. Germline V gene lookup returns CDR1 MNHEY and CDR2 SVGAGI. This CDR3 contains 15 residues. The CDR3 region has the DNA TGTGCCAGCGGGATGACTAGCGGGGGGATGGATACGCAGTATTTT. Protein sequence: CASGMTSGGMDTQYF.

The chain couples TRBV5-1 to TRBJ2-3, with D perhaps TRBD2 (5 bases). V was trimmed by 5 bases and J by 2 bases, leaving 15 bases between them. Germline assignment: CDR1 SGHRS and CDR2 YFSETQ. The CDR3 runs 15 residues. The CDR3 spells CASREYSGDTDTQYF. The CDR3 region has the DNA TGCGCCAGCAGGGAATATTCCGGGGACACAGATACGCAGTATTTT.

The chain has TRBV7-2 and TRBJ2-1, with 7 positions matching TRBD1. The germline gives CDR1 SGHTA, CDR2 FQGNSA. J lost 2 bases, V lost 6 bases, and 7 bases had no gene match. The CDR3 is made up of 15 amino acids. CDR3 amino acids: CASSYTGTAYNEQFF. CDR3 nucleotides: TGTGCCAGCAGTTATACCGGGACAGCCTACAATGAGCAGTTCTTC.

V and J are TRBV10-1 and TRBJ2-1, with 8 bases matching TRBD2. CDR3 length: 15 amino acids. The J segment lost 0 bases and the V segment lost 5 bases, leaving 3 bases of the junction unmatched. Germline CDR1 reads WNHNN; CDR2 reads SYGVQD (reference sequence). The CDR3 here is CASSPGTSSYNEQFF. CDR3 in DNA: TGCGCCAGCAGTCCCGGGACTAGCTCCTACAATGAGCAGTTCTTC.

This clone is a singleton in its sample. CDR3 nucleotides: TGTGCCAGCAGCTTGGGACAGGGTAGATCACCCCTCCACTTT. Translation: CASSLGQGRSPLHF. The genes are TRBV28 and TRBJ1-6; TRBD1 matches 9 bases. Germline V gene sequence: CDR1 MDHEN, CDR2 SYDVKM. Trimming cost V 6 bases and J 10 bases; bases outside gene matches: 7. This CDR3 has 14 amino acids.

The chain recombines TRBV5-1 with TRBJ1-2; 7 positions match TRBD1. The germline V gene has CDR1 SGHRS and CDR2 YFSETQ. The CDR3 has 15 residues. V shed 4 bases, J shed 3 bases, and the junction held 9 bases outside the gene matches. This CDR3 reads CASSPVTGNDYGYTF. DNA for the CDR3: TGCGCCAGCAGCCCCGTGACAGGGAATGACTATGGCTACACCTTC.

This clone was counted a single time. This chain connects TRBV18 to TRBJ1-5; a possible D gene is TRBD1 (6 bases). CDR1 KGHSH and CDR2 LQKENI come from the germline V gene. V was trimmed by 6 bases and J by 0 bases, leaving 12 bases between them. This CDR3 has 15 amino acids. The CDR3 DNA reads TGTGCCAGCTCCTCAACAGGGAATAGCAATCAGCCCCAGCATTTT. This translates into CASSSTGNSNQPQHF. The variable domain in full, completed from reference TRBV18 and TRBJ1-5, reads NAGVMQNPRHLVRRRGQEARLRCSPMKGHSHVYWYRQLPEEGLKFMVYLQKENIIDESGMPKERFSAEFPKEGPSILRIQQVVRGDSAAYFCASSSTGNSNQPQHFGDGTRLSIL.

The chain is built from TRBV5-1 and TRBJ2-2; possible D gene TRBD1, 5 bases. CDR1 and CDR2 from the germline V gene are SGHRS and YFSETQ. Trimming removed 3 bases from V and 1 base from J, with 10 bases in between. There are 15 residues in the CDR3. The CDR3 bases are TGCGCCAGCAGCTGGCAGACAGAGAACACCGGGGAGCTGTTTTTT. Its protein product is CASSWQTENTGELFF. The full variable domain, in which reference TRBV5-1 and TRBJ2-2 provide the parts outside the CDR3, is KAGVTQTPRYLIKTRGQQVTLSCSPISGHRSVSWYQQTPGQGLQFLFEYFSETQRNKGNFPGRFSGRQFSNSRSEMNVSTLELGDSALYLCASSWQTENTGELFFGEGSRLTVL.

The V gene is TRBV28, the J gene TRBJ2-6; no firm D call. The ends were cut back, 5 bases at V and 0 bases at J, with 5 bases in the middle. Germline V lookup: CDR1 MDHEN, CDR2 SYDVKM. This CDR3 contains 14 residues. This CDR3 reads CASSPVSGANVLTF. The CDR3 region has the DNA TGTGCCAGCAGTCCTGTCTCTGGGGCCAACGTCCTGACTTTC.

The chain has TRBV6-6 and TRBJ1-5; unclear D gene. Germline-derived CDR1 and CDR2 are MNHNY and SVGAGI (reference sequence). The CDR3 is made up of 15 amino acids. V lost 2 bases to trimming and J lost 0 bases, with 8 bases between them. For the CDR3, the DNA is TGTGCCAGCAGTTACGTCCCAGGTAGCAATCAGCCCCAGCATTTT. As protein: CASSYVPGSNQPQHF.

CDR3 coding DNA: TGCGCCAGCAGCTATAGCGGGGGGGCTGAGAATGAGCAGTTCTTC. It encodes CASSYSGGAENEQFF. The rearrangement links TRBV5-1 to TRBJ2-1, with TRBD2 identical over 11 bases. The CDR3 loop spans 15 amino acids. The V and J ends lost 3 bases and 7 bases, in that order; junction bases with no gene match: 6. Per germline, CDR1 SGHRS and CDR2 YFSETQ.

CDR3 nucleotides: TGCGCCAGCAGCCTCCCCCCGGGGGGAAAAGAGACCCAGTACTTC. It specifies CASSLPPGGKETQYF. This chain uses TRBV5-1 with TRBJ2-5, with 7 bases matching TRBD2. V trimming: 4 bases; J trimming: 3 bases; junction bases outside the gene matches: 9. Germline CDR1 SGHRS, CDR2 YFSETQ. This CDR3 spans 15 amino acids.